One sample yielded the 18 T cell receptor beta chains listed below, sequenced in a study of graft-versus-host responses after intestinal transplantation. Data came from immunoSEQ multiplex PCR; TCRdb stores just in-frame clones and leaves some out. The repertoire consists of 100,000 to 120,000 clones, with roughly 93% occurring once and the leading ten covering about 0.51%. Their antigens remain unidentified. The source was unstimulated CD8+ T cells sorted from spleen or lymph node cells, collected before intestinal transplant. These receptor sequences come from a human donor who received an intestinal transplant.

The chain recombines TRBV29-1 with TRBJ2-7; 7 bases align to TRBD2. Unmatched junction bases numbered 6, after V lost 3 bases and J lost 1 base. The CDR3 contains 14 residues. CDR1 and CDR2 (germline): SQVTM, ANQGSEA. CDR3 in DNA: TGCAGCGTTGATGCAGGGAGGGGTTCCTACGAGCAGTACTTC. Amino acid sequence: CSVDAGRGSYEQYF.

V and J are TRBV19 and TRBJ2-7, with 8 nucleotides matching TRBD1. The CDR3 consists of 14 residues. The V and J ends lost 1 base and 3 bases, in that order; junction bases with no gene match: 2. Germline lookup yields CDR1 LNHDA and CDR2 SQIVND (reference sequence). The CDR3 DNA follows: TGTGCCAGTAGTATAGGGGGACAGGTCTACGAGCAGTACTTC. Amino acid sequence: CASSIGGQVYEQYF.

The rearrangement uses TRBV25-1 and TRBJ2-2; D call uncertain. Germline V CDR1 and CDR2: MGHDK, SYGVNS. V dropped 4 bases and J dropped 6 bases, with 9 bases sitting between them. This CDR3 is 13 amino acids long. The CDR3 DNA is TGTGCCAGCAGTGTCCTCGCGTCCGGGGAGCTGTTTTTT. This codes for CASSVLASGELFF. The complete variable domain, with remaining parts taken from reference TRBV25-1 and TRBJ2-2, reads EADIYQTPRYLVIGTGKKITLECSQTMGHDKMYWYQQDPGMELHLIHYSYGVNSTEKGDLSSESTVSRIRTEHFPLTLESARPSHTSQYLCASSVLASGELFFGEGSRLTVL.

The gene calls are TRBV5-1 and TRBJ2-1; D might be TRBD2 (5 bases). The length of the CDR3 is 16 residues. The germline CDR1 and CDR2 sequences are SGHRS and YFSETQ. Trimming cost V 4 bases and J 3 bases, with 17 bases left between them. The CDR3 DNA sequence: TGCGCCAGCAGCCAGGACTCGTCAGTGATCTACAATGAGCAGTTCTTC. This gives the protein CASSQDSSVIYNEQFF.

V and J are TRBV21-1 and TRBJ1-2; TRBD1, the D gene given by the table, was not confirmed from the DNA. TRBV21-1 is a pseudogene locus. The CDR3 contains 18 residues. CDR3 nucleotides: TGTGCCAGCAGGTGGGGTGGGACAGTGAACCCGCAGGTCTATGGCTACACCTTC. Encoded protein: CASRWGGTVNPQVYGYTF.

In the case of this clone: This sample includes further DNA sequences coding for the same CDR3. The V call is TRBV27, the J call TRBJ2-7, with no clear D. CDR3 length: 12 residues. The germline V gene has CDR1 MNHEY and CDR2 SMNVEV (reference sequence). The V end lost 0 bases, the J end lost 3 bases, and 3 bases lay between the germline ends. The CDR3 reads CASSLSGYEQYF. The CDR3 DNA follows: TGTGCCAGCAGTTTATCTGGCTACGAGCAGTACTTC.

CDR3 sequence: CASSYRDYPTDTQYF. As DNA, the CDR3 is TGTGCCAGCAGCTATAGGGACTATCCCACAGATACGCAGTATTTT. The gene calls are TRBV7-8 and TRBJ2-3; 7 positions agree with TRBD2. The CDR3 loop spans 15 amino acids. After removal of 4 bases from V and 2 bases from J, the junction contained 6 bases not matched to a gene. Germline loops: CDR1 SGHVS, CDR2 FQNEAQ.

The chain combines TRBV19 with TRBJ1-1; 8 positions agree with TRBD1. Germline V gene lookup returns CDR1 LNHDA and CDR2 SQIVND (reference sequence). V shed 6 bases, J shed 4 bases, and the junction held 7 bases outside the gene matches. The CDR3 totals 14 residues. CDR3 protein: CASSEDREVTEAFF. In DNA form, the CDR3 reads TGTGCCAGTAGCGAGGACAGGGAGGTCACTGAAGCTTTCTTT.

The rearrangement links TRBV7-8 to TRBJ2-3; the match to TRBD2 covers 7 bases. The CDR3 has 15 amino acids. Germline V CDR1 and CDR2: SGHVS, FQNEAQ. The ends lost 6 bases at V and 2 bases at J; junction bases unmatched: 8. The CDR3 coding sequence is TGTGCCAGCAGGCATCCCGCGGGAGACACAGATACGCAGTATTTT. It codes for CASRHPAGDTDTQYF.

This chain connects TRBV15 to TRBJ2-2; D gene ambiguous. Germline loops: CDR1 LNHNV, CDR2 YYDKDF (reference sequence). CDR3 length: 13 residues. V gave up 1 base and J gave up 6 bases, with 6 bases separating them. CDR3 nucleotide sequence: TGTGCCACCAGCAGAGTGGACCCCGGGGAGCTGTTTTTT. Amino acid sequence: CATSRVDPGELFF.

This sequence joins TRBV29-1 and TRBJ2-1; D is unresolved. The CDR3 spans 12 residues. V was trimmed by 2 bases and J by 6 bases, leaving 8 bases between them. The germline CDR1 and CDR2 sequences are SQVTM and ANQGSEA. The CDR3 region has the DNA TGCAGCGTTGAATGGCGAATCAATGAGCAGTTCTTC. Encoded protein: CSVEWRINEQFF.

This clone has just one count. The rearrangement links TRBV6-1 to TRBJ2-7, with 7 bases matching TRBD2. Looked up from germline, CDR1 is MNHNS and CDR2 is SASEGT. Trimming at V came to 4 bases and at J to 0 bases, leaving 15 bases not matched to a gene. This CDR3 is built from 18 residues. CDR3 DNA: TGTGCCAGCAGTGCCACTAGCGCCGAGTTTGTGAGCTCCTACGAGCAGTACTTC. This translates into CASSATSAEFVSSYEQYF.

Comment on this clone: Mismatch with germline at one junction end may stem from a read error. This chain links TRBV7-7 with TRBJ2-7; D could derive from TRBD1 or TRBD2 (5 bases each). Per germline, CDR1 SSHAT and CDR2 FNYEAQ (reference sequence). The CDR3 has 14 residues. CDR3: CASSSGRGDYEQYF. In DNA, the CDR3 is TGTGCTAGCAGCTCGGGACGGGGAGACTACGAGCAGTACTTC.

V and J are TRBV28 and TRBJ2-7; D is unclear. Germline CDR1 reads MDHEN; CDR2 reads SYDVKM. This CDR3 is 13 amino acids long. V was cut by 2 bases and J by 3 bases, with 8 bases left in between. This chain's CDR3 is CASSLGRVYEQYF. CDR3 DNA sequence: TGTGCCAGCAGTTTAGGAAGAGTCTACGAGCAGTACTTC.

CDR3 in amino acids: CASSPSTGPGELFF. Written as DNA, the CDR3 is TGTGCCAGCAGCCCCTCTACAGGGCCCGGGGAGCTGTTTTTT. This rearrangement joins TRBV11-2 to TRBJ2-2, with D possibly being TRBD1 (6 bases). Trimming removed 5 bases from V and 6 bases from J, with 13 bases in between. The V gene's germline CDR1 is SGHAT and CDR2 FQNNGV. The CDR3 sequence is 14 residues long.

The V call is TRBV7-3, the J call TRBJ2-3; D may be TRBD2 (6 bases). CDR1 is SGHTA and CDR2 is FQGTGA in the germline V gene. The V end lost 4 bases, the J end lost 0 bases, and 11 bases lay between the germline ends. This CDR3 contains 15 residues. CDR3 residues: CASSWGVHSTDTQYF. CDR3 sequence (DNA): TGTGCCAGCAGCTGGGGGGTCCATAGCACAGATACGCAGTATTTT. Looking up the rest from reference TRBV7-3 and TRBJ2-3 gives the full variable domain: GAGVSQTPSNKVTEKGKYVELRCDPISGHTALYWYRQSLGQGPEFLIYFQGTGAADDSGLPNDRFFAVRPEGSVSTLKIQRTERGDSAVYLCASSWGVHSTDTQYFGPGTRLTVL.

The gene calls are TRBV7-8 and TRBJ2-5; D gene uncertain. Trimming shortened V by 1 base and J by 5 bases, and 14 bases separated the two germline ends. Per the germline V gene, CDR1 is SGHVS and CDR2 is FQNEAQ. This CDR3 has 15 residues. The CDR3 sequence is CASSLGSSQVETQYF. CDR3 in DNA: TGTGCCAGCAGCTTAGGGTCAAGCCAAGTGGAGACCCAGTACTTC.

The chain is built from TRBV7-2 and TRBJ1-3, with D perhaps TRBD1 (5 bases). Germline loops: CDR1 SGHTA, CDR2 FQGNSA. V was shortened by 3 bases and J by 2 bases, with 11 bases between the two germline ends. There are 15 residues in the CDR3. The CDR3 nucleotides are TGTGCCAGCAGCTTTAGCCAGGGTACTGGAAACACCATATATTTT. It is translated as CASSFSQGTGNTIYF.